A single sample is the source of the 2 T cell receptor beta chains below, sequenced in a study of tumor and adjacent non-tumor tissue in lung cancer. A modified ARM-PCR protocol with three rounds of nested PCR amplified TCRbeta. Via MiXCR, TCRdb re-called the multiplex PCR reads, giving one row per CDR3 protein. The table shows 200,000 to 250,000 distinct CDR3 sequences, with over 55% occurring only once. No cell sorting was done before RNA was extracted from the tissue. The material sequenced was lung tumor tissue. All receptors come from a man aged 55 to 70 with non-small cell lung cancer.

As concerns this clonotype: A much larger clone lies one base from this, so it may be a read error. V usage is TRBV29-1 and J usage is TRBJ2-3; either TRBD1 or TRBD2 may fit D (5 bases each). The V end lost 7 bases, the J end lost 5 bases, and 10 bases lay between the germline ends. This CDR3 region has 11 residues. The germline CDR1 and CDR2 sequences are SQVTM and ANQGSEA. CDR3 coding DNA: TGCAGCGCCAATGGGGGAGATACGCAGTATTTT. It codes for CSANGGDTQYF.

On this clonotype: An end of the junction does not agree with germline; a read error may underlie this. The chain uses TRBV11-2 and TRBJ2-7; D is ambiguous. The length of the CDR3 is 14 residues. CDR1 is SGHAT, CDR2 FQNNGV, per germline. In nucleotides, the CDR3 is TGTGCCAGCAGTTACTTCTCCGGGCTCTACGAGCGGTACTTC. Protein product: CASSYFSGLYERYF.